Listed below are T cell receptor beta chains from one sample, sequenced in a study of blood T cell repertoires in COVID-19. The assay was immunoSEQ multiplex PCR, and TCRdb's table has in-frame clones only and misses some. The profile shows a few hundred thousand clones, roughly 87% of them singletons. Material for sequencing was PBMCs or T cells enriched from blood (not recorded which). Source of these receptors: a woman aged 25 to 39 who had recovered from COVID-19. Each CDR3 is given with its conserved first and last residue. The D gene is left open where the match is weak. Part of the rows lack a size; the others show once, few, many or a class for expanded clones.

NA	TRBV3-1/TRBV3-2	TRBJ1-1	NA	TGTGCCAGCAGCCAAGTATGGGGAGGCGACACTGAAGCTTTCTTT	CASSQVWGGDTEAFF
NA	TRBV14	TRBJ1-6	NA	TGTGCCAGCAGCCAAGATATCAGGGGATCCCATAATTCACCCCTCCACTTT	CASSQDIRGSHNSPLHF
few	TRBV30	TRBJ2-7	TRBD1	TGTGCCTGGAGTCGGGGACAGGGGATCGTCTACGAGCAGTACTTC	CAWSRGQGIVYEQYF
NA	TRBV29-1	TRBJ2-6	NA	TGCAGCGTTGAGAGCGTTGCTGGGGCCAACGTCCTGACTTTC	CSVESVAGANVLTF
NA	TRBV29-1	TRBJ1-5	NA	TGCAGCGTTAGGGAGGGGTCTCAGCCCCAGCATTTT	CSVREGSQPQHF
few	TRBV7-9	TRBJ2-7	NA	TGTGCCAGCAGCACGGACATCTACGAGCAGTACTTC	CASSTDIYEQYF
NA	TRBV28	TRBJ2-2	TRBD2	TGTGCCAGCAAAACCGGGGGGGCGAACACCGGGGAGCTGTTTTTT	CASKTGGANTGELFF
NA	TRBV6-2/TRBV6-3	TRBJ2-7	TRBD1	TGTGCCAGCAGTGGGGAGACAGGGCGGACCTACGAGCAGTACTTC	CASSGETGRTYEQYF
once	TRBV2	TRBJ2-6	NA	TGTGCCAGCAGTGGAGAAGCTGGGGCCAACGTCCTGACTTTC	CASSGEAGANVLTF
few	TRBV7-9	TRBJ2-3	TRBD2	TGTGCCAGCAGCCAGCTAGCGGGGGGACGCACAGATACGCAGTATTTT	CASSQLAGGRTDTQYF
NA	TRBV27	TRBJ2-7	NA	TGTGCCAGCGGTACCCCGGGCGGGGTACCCTACGAGCAGTACTTC	CASGTPGGVPYEQYF
few	TRBV29-1	TRBJ1-1	NA	TGCAGCGTTGAACGACTTCCCCCTGAAGCTTTCTTT	CSVERLPPEAFF
NA	TRBV14	TRBJ2-3	NA	TGTGCCAGCAGCCCCGGAAGGAAGGGGTTCCTCACAGATACGCAGTATTTT	CASSPGRKGFLTDTQYF
NA	TRBV6-5	TRBJ1-5	NA	TGTGCCAGCAGTTGGACACAGAATCAGCCCCAGCATTTT	CASSWTQNQPQHF
few	TRBV11-2	TRBJ1-5	TRBD1	TGTGCCAGCAGCCGCAGACAGGGTGGTGATCAGCCCCAGCATTTT	CASSRRQGGDQPQHF
NA	TRBV5-1	TRBJ2-4	TRBD1	TGCGCCAGCAGCTTGGGCGGACAGGGGGTTAACATTCAGTACTTC	CASSLGGQGVNIQYF
NA	TRBV7-2	TRBJ1-5	TRBD1	TGTGCCAGCAGCTTAGGGGACAGTGGGGGGCCCCAGCATTTT	CASSLGDSGGPQHF
NA	TRBV11-2	TRBJ2-3	NA	TGTGCCAGCAGCTTAGTTCAGGCAGATACGCAGTATTTT	CASSLVQADTQYF
NA	TRBV5-1	TRBJ1-6	TRBD1	TGCGCCAGCAGCCCGAGACAGGGGGATCCGAGCTCCTATAATTCACCCCTCCACTTT	CASSPRQGDPSSYNSPLHF
NA	TRBV27	TRBJ1-1	NA	TGTGCCAGCAGTTCCTTCGGCGGGGCCACTGAAGCTTTCTTT	CASSSFGGATEAFF
NA	TRBV9	TRBJ2-3	NA	TGTGCCAGCAGCGTAGCGGACAGTCACAGCACAGATACGCAGTATTTT	CASSVADSHSTDTQYF
NA	TRBV24-1	TRBJ2-7	NA	TGTGCCACCAGTGACCCAGGACAGCCCTACGAGCAGTACTTC	CATSDPGQPYEQYF
NA	TRBV5-3	TRBJ2-2	NA	TGTGCCAGAAGCCCCGAGGCCCTGAACACCGGGGAGCTGTTTTTT	CARSPEALNTGELFF
NA	TRBV6-5	TRBJ1-5	NA	TGTGCCAGCAAAGGGGCAGGGGTGAGCAATCAGCCCCAGCATTTT	CASKGAGVSNQPQHF
NA	TRBV5-1	TRBJ2-5	TRBD1	TGCGCCAGCAGCTTGGGCCCGACAGGGATTGAGACCCAGTACTTC	CASSLGPTGIETQYF
NA	TRBV7-9	TRBJ1-4	TRBD1	TGTGCCAGCAGCTTAGGACAGGGCGGAAATGAAAAACTGTTTTTT	CASSLGQGGNEKLFF
NA	TRBV2	TRBJ2-3	NA	TGTGCCAGCAGGGTCACAGGAGATACGCAGTATTTT	CASRVTGDTQYF
NA	TRBV11-2	TRBJ2-7	NA	TGTGCCAGCAGCTTAGGGTCGAGCGAGCAGTACTTC	CASSLGSSEQYF
NA	TRBV12-3/TRBV12-4	TRBJ1-2	NA	TGTGCCAGCAGTTTCTCCGTGTATGGCTACACCTTC	CASSFSVYGYTF
NA	TRBV5-6	TRBJ1-6	TRBD1	TGTGCCAGCAGCGGGGACAGTCGGTCCCTCCACTTT	CASSGDSRSLHF
NA	TRBV27	TRBJ2-3	TRBD2	TGTGCCAGCAGTGGACTAGCGGGGATAGATACGCAGTATTTT	CASSGLAGIDTQYF
NA	TRBV18	TRBJ2-7	NA	TGTGCCAGCTCACCACGTCCAGGGGACGAGCAGTACTTC	CASSPRPGDEQYF
few	TRBV24-1	TRBJ1-2	TRBD1	TGTGCCACCAGTGATTCTACTCTGGACAGGGAGGGTGGCTACACCTTC	CATSDSTLDREGGYTF
NA	TRBV15	TRBJ2-1	NA	TGTGCCACCAGCAGAGAAAGCGCTGGGAATGAGCAGTTCTTC	CATSRESAGNEQFF
NA	TRBV2	TRBJ2-7	NA	TGTGCCAGCAGTTTTTCTAGCGCCAGCTCCTACGAGCAGTACTTC	CASSFSSASSYEQYF
NA	TRBV19	TRBJ2-1	NA	TGTGCCAGTAGAACAGGGCCGAAATCCTCCTACAATGAGCAGTTCTTC	CASRTGPKSSYNEQFF
NA	TRBV19	TRBJ1-6	TRBD1	TGTGCCAGTAGTGACAGGGGGAGTAGTAATTCACCCCTCCACTTT	CASSDRGSSNSPLHF
NA	TRBV24-1	TRBJ2-7	NA	TGTGCCACCAGTGGGACAGTTGTCCCCTACGAGCAGTACTTC	CATSGTVVPYEQYF
NA	TRBV10-3	TRBJ1-2	NA	TGTGCCATCAGTGAGTCTGGGCAGGGCGGCTACACCTTC	CAISESGQGGYTF
NA	TRBV6-1	TRBJ2-6	TRBD1	TGTGCCAGCAGTGAAGACGACAGGGCCTCTGGGGCCAACGTCCTGACTTTC	CASSEDDRASGANVLTF
few	TRBV19	TRBJ1-2	TRBD1	TGTGCCAGTAGTACAGGGGGAGGCTACACCTTC	CASSTGGGYTF
NA	TRBV11-3	TRBJ2-3	NA	TGTGCCAGCAGCTTAGATGGAAGGGGGTCTAGCACAGATACGCAGTATTTT	CASSLDGRGSSTDTQYF
NA	TRBV27	TRBJ1-1	TRBD1	TGTGCCAGCTCCTTCAGGGGGCGATTGAACACTGAAGCTTTCTTT	CASSFRGRLNTEAFF
NA	TRBV18	TRBJ2-3	TRBD2	TGTGCCAGCTCACCCAATCCACTAGCGGGGGTGAAAGATACGCAGTATTTT	CASSPNPLAGVKDTQYF
NA	TRBV28	TRBJ1-6	NA	TGTGCCAGCAGATCCTATCCGGGGGAAACTCGCTCACCCCTCCACTTT	CASRSYPGETRSPLHF
NA	TRBV4-3	TRBJ1-2	NA	TGCGCCAGCAGCCAAGAGACAGGAAACTATGGCTACACCTTC	CASSQETGNYGYTF
NA	TRBV25-1	TRBJ2-5	TRBD1	TGTGCCAGCAGCAATCCGGGACAGGGAAGTAGTGAGACCCAGTACTTC	CASSNPGQGSSETQYF
once	TRBV27	TRBJ2-6	TRBD1	TGTGCCAGCAGCCGAATGTCGGGACAGGGAAAATCTGGGGCCAACGTCCTGACTTTC	CASSRMSGQGKSGANVLTF
NA	TRBV6-5	TRBJ1-6	TRBD1	TGTGCCAGCAGCCTACGGGACAGCGGAGGTTCACCCCTCCACTTT	CASSLRDSGGSPLHF
NA	TRBV5-1	TRBJ2-2	TRBD2	TGCGCCAGTAACCTAGCGGGCCGGTCGAGCGGGGAGCTGTTTTTT	CASNLAGRSSGELFF
few	TRBV19	TRBJ1-6	TRBD1	TGTGCCAGTAGTAAGGGGGCGAAGAGCTCCTATAATTCACCCCTCCACTTT	CASSKGAKSSYNSPLHF
NA	TRBV5-1	TRBJ2-7	NA	TGCGCCAGCAGCTTTAACCCCCCCCCACTTTCCTACGAGCAGTACTTC	CASSFNPPPLSYEQYF
NA	TRBV5-4	TRBJ1-2	TRBD1	TGTGCCAGCAGCCCAACAGGGGGTAACTATGGCTACACCTTC	CASSPTGGNYGYTF
NA	TRBV28	TRBJ2-7	NA	TGTGCCAGCAGTTTATGGGGGCAGGGTGACTACGAGCAGTACTTC	CASSLWGQGDYEQYF
NA	TRBV4-3	TRBJ1-2	TRBD1	TGCGCCAGACACAGGGGGCATTACTATGGCTACACCTTC	CARHRGHYYGYTF
once	TRBV18	TRBJ1-1	NA	TGTGCCAGCTCACCAGATCCGGGACAAAACACTGAAGCTTTCTTT	CASSPDPGQNTEAFF
NA	TRBV9	TRBJ1-3	NA	TGTGCCAGCAGCGTAGTAGATGGCGGAGCCTCTGGAAACACCATATATTTT	CASSVVDGGASGNTIYF
NA	TRBV5-4	TRBJ1-4	TRBD1	TGTGCCAGCAGCCCGCCGGGACAGGCAAATGAAAAACTGTTTTTT	CASSPPGQANEKLFF
once	TRBV5-8	TRBJ2-4	TRBD1	TGTGCCAGCAGCGTTGGACAGGGGGTGGACATTCAGTACTTC	CASSVGQGVDIQYF